Below are 15 T cell receptor beta chains sequenced from a single sample in a study of blood T cells in healthy people across ages. Primers used in a second PCR of roughly 6 to 11 cycles were a sample-barcoded 5' primer and a J-beta primer mix. TCRdb re-derived calls from the 5' RACE reads in MiXCR, one entry per CDR3 protein. This table has around 990,000 distinct CDR3 sequences, about 25% appearing once. The same data also went into a second study, on T cells of mothers and their children.

Sequencing was done on a sample of blood. The receptors stem from a girl aged 2 to 10 in good health.

This clonotype has a handful of counts. The chain links TRBV20-1 to TRBJ1-2, with 7 nucleotides matching TRBD1. Losses at the gene ends were 1 base for V and 8 bases for J; bases not matched to a gene: 4. The CDR3 length is 12 residues. The V gene's germline CDR1 is DFQATT and CDR2 SNEGSKA (reference sequence). Written as DNA, the CDR3 is TGCAGTGCTAGAGTGACAGGGCGGGGCTACACCTTC. Amino acids: CSARVTGRGYTF.

The chain couples TRBV5-1 to TRBJ1-4, with D possibly matching TRBD1 (5 bases). Deletions cut 7 bases from V and 5 bases from J, with 18 bases between. CDR1 SGHRS and CDR2 YFSETQ come from the germline V gene. This CDR3 has 15 amino acids. CDR3 DNA: TGCGCCAGCTCAAAGCTACAGGCGGGAAATGAAAAACTGTTTTTT. As protein: CASSKLQAGNEKLFF.

J is TRBJ2-5 and V is TRBV20-1; 11 bases are a match to TRBD2. V shed 3 bases, J shed 11 bases, and the junction held 14 bases outside the gene matches. CDR3 length: 15 amino acids. The V gene's germline CDR1 is DFQATT and CDR2 SNEGSKA (reference sequence). The DNA for the CDR3 is TGCAGTGCTAGGGATACTAGCGGGGGAACGTACGCGCAGTACTTC. Protein sequence: CSARDTSGGTYAQYF.

In this sample, this clonotype turned up a few times. The chain carries TRBV7-9 and TRBJ1-2; 7 positions match TRBD1. The V segment lost 5 bases and the J segment 6 bases; nucleotides outside the gene matches: 9. Germline V gives CDR1 SEHNR, CDR2 FQNEAQ (reference sequence). The CDR3 length is 14 residues. The CDR3 spells CASSPLDRVDGYTF. The CDR3 DNA follows: TGTGCCAGCAGCCCCCTCGACAGGGTGGATGGCTACACCTTC.

This clonotype was observed a handful of times. The DNA of the CDR3 is TGCAGTGCTAATGTACGCGGCTACACCTTC. It codes for CSANVRGYTF. This chain joins TRBV20-1 and TRBJ1-2; no reliable D call. Germline V gives CDR1 DFQATT, CDR2 SNEGSKA (reference sequence). With 4 bases removed from V and 8 bases from J, the gap between germline ends came to 8 bases. There are 10 residues in the CDR3.

The sample holds a few counts of this clonotype. The chain has TRBV29-1 and TRBJ2-5; a possible D gene is TRBD1 (6 bases). The J call may not be correct, given that the DNA end is closer to TRBJ2-1. Germline V gene data show CDR1 as SQVTM and CDR2 as ANQGSEA. The CDR3 is 14 amino acids. CDR3 nucleotide sequence: TGCAGCGTTGAATCAGGGGTACCCTACAATGAGCAGTTCTTC. Protein sequence: CSVESGVPYNEQFF.

A remark on this clonotype: The junction does not match germline at one end; this may be a read error. The chain is built from TRBV2 and TRBJ1-5, with unresolved D. CDR3 length: 14 amino acids. Germline CDR1 and CDR2: SNHLY and FYNNEI. The CDR3 DNA reads as TGTGCCAGCAGGGAAGGCGGATCTAACCGACCCCAGCATTTT. Protein: CASREGGSNRPQHF. Full variable domain (rest looked up from reference TRBV2 and TRBJ1-5): EPEVTQTPSHQVTQMGQEVILRCVPISNHLYFYWYRQILGQKVEFLVSFYNNEISEKSEIFDDQFSVERPDGSNFTLKIRSTKLEDSAMYFCASREGGSNRPQHFGDGTRLSIL.

This clonotype was seen only a few times. This chain links TRBV29-1 with TRBJ2-7; D gene uncertain. Germline V gene data show CDR1 as SQVTM and CDR2 as ANQGSEA. The CDR3 loop spans 11 amino acids. Between the trimmed V and J ends, which lost 7 bases and 2 bases, there was a span of 9 bases. CDR3 nucleotide sequence: TGCAGCGCGACGGTCACCTACGAGCAGTACTTC. Residues: CSATVTYEQYF.

This clonotype was recorded a few times. The chain combines TRBV6-1 with TRBJ2-5; D remains ambiguous. The CDR3 has 14 amino acids. Germline-derived CDR1 and CDR2 are MNHNS and SASEGT. Trimming left V 10 bases short and J 0 bases short, with 15 bases between. The CDR3 DNA is TGTGCCATCTCGCATAAGGGTCACCAAGAGACCCAGTACTTC. It yields the protein CAISHKGHQETQYF.

This clonotype appeared a few times. This sequence joins TRBV5-6 and TRBJ1-2; no definite D call. CDR3 size: 16 residues. Between the trimmed V and J ends, which lost 2 bases and 4 bases, there was a span of 18 bases. The germline V gene has CDR1 SGHDT and CDR2 YYEEEE. The CDR3: CASSFLGDTSTYGYTF. CDR3 sequence (DNA): TGTGCCAGCAGCTTTTTAGGCGACACCTCGACCTATGGCTACACCTTC.

The chain recombines TRBV12-3 or TRBV12-4 with TRBJ2-1; no definite D call. There are 14 residues in the CDR3. Trimming removed 6 bases at V and 4 bases at J, with 13 bases between. Here the CDR3 DNA reads TGTGCCAGCAGCCCCACTGAGAAGTACAATGAGCAGTTCTTC. It translates to CASSPTEKYNEQFF.

This clonotype was counted a few times. Likely a read error: the CDR3 ends without its conserved phenylalanine or tryptophan. The chain recombines TRBV15 with TRBJ2-5; a possible D gene is TRBD2 (6 bases). Germline values: CDR1 LNHNV, CDR2 YYDKDF (reference sequence). This CDR3 spans 16 amino acids. The V end lost 4 bases, the J end lost 4 bases, and 19 bases lay between the germline ends. In DNA form, the CDR3 reads TGTGCCACCAGCACCGGGGGTAGGACGCAAGGAGAGACCCAGTACCTC. The encoded protein is CATSTGGRTQGETQYL.

This sequence joins TRBV7-9 and TRBJ2-5; D gene ambiguous. The J call could be wrong; TRBJ2-1 is a better fit for the DNA end. CDR3 length equals 15 residues. Germline V gene lookup returns CDR1 SEHNR and CDR2 FQNEAQ (reference sequence). The CDR3 loop reads CASSFYGEVSNEQFF. CDR3 nucleotides: TGTGCCAGCAGCTTTTATGGGGAAGTTAGCAATGAGCAGTTCTTC.

The table lists this clonotype with a few counts. This rearrangement joins TRBV10-3 to TRBJ2-1; 7 bases are shared with TRBD2. With V trimmed by 11 bases and J by 7 bases, 5 bases remained unmatched. Germline CDR1 ENHRY, CDR2 SYGVKD. The CDR3 is made up of 11 amino acids. CDR3 loop: CAVWGGNEQFF. The DNA of the CDR3 is TGTGCCGTCTGGGGGGGGAATGAGCAGTTCTTC.

This clonotype showed up just a few times. The chain combines TRBV4-1 with TRBJ2-1; possible D gene TRBD2, 5 bases. This CDR3 is built from 13 residues. V was pared by 4 bases and J by 9 bases, with 13 bases between. Germline CDR1 reads MGHRA; CDR2 reads YSYEKL. As DNA, the CDR3 is TGCGCCAGCAGCCCTACTAGAGGTGGTGAGCAGTTCTTC. Translated, it gives CASSPTRGGEQFF.